This T cell receptor beta chain stems from a study of cytomegalovirus exposure and HLA in healthy donors. Study-wide findings and caveats: Association of a missense DCLRE1C variant with TCR beta V- and J-gene trimming was reported in a later analysis. Available immune exposure information was restricted to CMV serostatus only. Reportedly, fewer N-insertions than the approximately 600-donor mean appeared in an Asian-associated ancestry cluster in a later analysis.

The PCR was carried out with 60 Vbeta primers and 13 Jbeta primers. The method was immunoSEQ multiplex PCR; TCRdb's version includes in-frame clones alone and lacks a portion of them. Of 100,000 to 150,000 clones listed, roughly 79% were seen once; the top ten hold about 1.8%. This clone was found once. Its antigen is undetermined. This CDR3 is built from 15 residues. The germline V gene has CDR1 SGHTA and CDR2 FQGNSA. V shed 0 bases, J shed 7 bases, and the junction held 5 bases outside the gene matches. This clonotype originated in a woman in her fifties or sixties in good health and CMV-seronegative. Sequencing input: PBMCs. This rearrangement joins TRBV7-2 to TRBJ2-2; TRBD2 matches 7 bases. The CDR3 loop is CASSLAKREVGELFF. CDR3 coding DNA: TGTGCCAGCAGCTTAGCAAAGCGGGAAGTCGGGGAGCTGTTTTTT. Variable domain in full (rest from reference TRBV7-2 and TRBJ2-2): GAGVSQSPSNKVTEKGKDVELRCDPISGHTALYWYRQSLGQGLEFLIYFQGNSAPDKSGLPSDRFSAERTGGSVSTLTIQRTQQEDSAVYLCASSLAKREVGELFFGEGSRLTVL.